These 10 T cell receptor beta chains originate from one sample sequenced in a study of shared clonotypes between healthy human individuals. The repertoire was sequenced with immunoSEQ multiplex PCR; TCRdb's copy has only in-frame clones and lacks some. The table records about 1 million clones, more than 75% of them present only once. The sample consisted of memory CD4+ T cells from PBMCs. Subset meaning: CD45RA-negative fraction. Source of these receptors: a man between 18 and 35 years old in good health. Some clones in this sample may be carry-over from other donors' samples.

V usage is TRBV5-4 and J usage is TRBJ2-1; 8 positions agree with TRBD2. There are 12 residues in the CDR3. V was clipped by 0 bases and J by 16 bases; unmatched bases: 6. Germline values: CDR1 SGHNT, CDR2 YYREEE (reference sequence). CDR3 DNA: TGTGCCAGCAGCTTGGGGTCCGGGACTAGATTCTTC. It yields the protein CASSLGSGTRFF.

The V gene is TRBV29-1, the J gene TRBJ2-3; D is tentatively TRBD1 or TRBD2 (5 bases each). The germline V gene encodes CDR1 SQVTM and CDR2 ANQGSEA. The CDR3 is made up of 16 amino acids. Trimming left V 4 bases short and J 5 bases short, with 22 bases between. CDR3 sequence reads: CSVGDETLPSEDTQYF. CDR3 bases: TGCAGCGTTGGGGACGAGACACTACCATCCGAAGATACGCAGTATTTT.

The chain uses TRBV7-8 and TRBJ2-7; the D call may be TRBD1 or TRBD2 (5 bases each). CDR1 and CDR2 (germline): SGHVS, FQNEAQ. V was pared by 3 bases and J by 5 bases, with 11 bases between. This CDR3 is 13 amino acids long. This CDR3 is CASSFGSGHEQYF. The CDR3 nucleotides read TGTGCCAGCAGCTTCGGCTCGGGACACGAGCAGTACTTC.

The rearrangement links TRBV7-9 to TRBJ1-4; D may be TRBD1 (6 bases). The CDR3 is made up of 13 amino acids. Trimming left V 5 bases short and J 13 bases short, with 17 bases between. Germline V gene data show CDR1 as SEHNR and CDR2 as FQNEAQ (reference sequence). This CDR3 reads CASSPSHGGLLFF. CDR3 in DNA: TGTGCCAGCAGCCCAAGTCACGGGGGCTTACTGTTTTTT.

The CDR3 bases are TGCGCCAGCAGCTTGGATAGCGGCCCCTACGAGCAGTACTTC. It yields the protein CASSLDSGPYEQYF. The chain recombines TRBV5-1 with TRBJ2-7, with a tentative D call TRBD2 (6 bases). The length of the CDR3 is 14 residues. CDR1 and CDR2 from the germline V gene are SGHRS and YFSETQ. V lost 0 bases and J 2 bases, leaving 9 bases between the germline ends.

This clone has just one count. The V gene is TRBV19, the J gene TRBJ2-7, with TRBD1 matching over 9 bases. In germline, CDR1 is LNHDA, CDR2 SQIVND (reference sequence). V lost 4 bases, J lost 0 bases, and 7 bases stayed unmatched. CDR3 size: 16 residues. The CDR3 here is CASSTPGQGRSYEQYF. The DNA for the CDR3 is TGTGCCAGTAGTACCCCCGGACAGGGGCGCTCCTACGAGCAGTACTTC.

Only a few counts were recorded for this clone. This rearrangement joins TRBV28 to TRBJ2-7; tentatively, D is TRBD2 (6 bases). The CDR3 sequence is 14 residues long. Germline CDR1 reads MDHEN; CDR2 reads SYDVKM. Trimming stripped 3 bases from V and 2 bases from J, with 11 bases between. The CDR3 bases are TGTGCCAGCAGTTTGCAGCGGGCTCCCTACGAGCAGTACTTC. Its translation is CASSLQRAPYEQYF. Complete variable domain (other parts from reference TRBV28 and TRBJ2-7): DVKVTQSSRYLVKRTGEKVFLECVQDMDHENMFWYRQDPGLGLRLIYFSYDVKMKEKGDIPEGYSVSREKKERFSLILESASTNQTSMYLCASSLQRAPYEQYFGPGTRLTVT.

This rearrangement joins TRBV27 to TRBJ2-3; unclear D gene. The CDR3 loop spans 15 amino acids. Germline loops: CDR1 MNHEY, CDR2 SMNVEV (reference sequence). V lost 2 bases and J lost 10, with 19 bases in between. The CDR3 loop reads CASSLSVSGSKPQYF. DNA of the CDR3: TGTGCCAGCAGTTTAAGTGTTTCCGGCAGCAAACCGCAGTATTTT.

The J gene is TRBJ2-7, the V gene TRBV4-1; D might be TRBD1 or TRBD2, each matching 6 bases. This CDR3 is built from 14 residues. Per germline, CDR1 MGHRA and CDR2 YSYEKL. Trimming took 0 bases from V and 3 from J, leaving 9 bases between them. The DNA of the CDR3 is TGCGCCAGCAGCCAAGAAGGGGGGAACTACGAGCAGTACTTC. It codes for CASSQEGGNYEQYF.

The J gene is TRBJ2-7, the V gene TRBV7-2; D possibly uses TRBD1 or TRBD2 (5 bases each). The V gene lost 6 bases and the J gene lost 6 bases, with 15 bases spanning the gap. The CDR3 runs to 13 residues. Germline V CDR1 and CDR2: SGHTA, FQGNSA. The CDR3: CASRLRDGREQYF. The CDR3 DNA sequence: TGTGCCAGCAGGCTCCGGGACGGCCGCGAGCAGTACTTC.